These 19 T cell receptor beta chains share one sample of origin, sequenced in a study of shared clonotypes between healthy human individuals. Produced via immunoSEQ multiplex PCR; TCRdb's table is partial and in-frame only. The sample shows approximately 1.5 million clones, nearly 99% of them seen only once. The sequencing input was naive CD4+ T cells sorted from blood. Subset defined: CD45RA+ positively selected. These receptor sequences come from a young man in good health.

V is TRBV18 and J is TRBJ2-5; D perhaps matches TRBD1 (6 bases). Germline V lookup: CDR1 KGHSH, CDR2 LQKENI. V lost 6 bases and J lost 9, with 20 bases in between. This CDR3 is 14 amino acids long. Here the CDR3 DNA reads TGTGCCAGCTCGAACCCAGACAGGCCTTTGGCCCAGTACTTC. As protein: CASSNPDRPLAQYF.

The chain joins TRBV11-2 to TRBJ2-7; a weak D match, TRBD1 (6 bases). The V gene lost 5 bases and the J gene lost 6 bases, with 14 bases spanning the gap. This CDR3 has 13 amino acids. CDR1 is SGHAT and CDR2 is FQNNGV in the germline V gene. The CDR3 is CASSATQGSEQYF. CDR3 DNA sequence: TGTGCCAGCAGCGCCACTCAGGGGAGCGAGCAGTACTTC.

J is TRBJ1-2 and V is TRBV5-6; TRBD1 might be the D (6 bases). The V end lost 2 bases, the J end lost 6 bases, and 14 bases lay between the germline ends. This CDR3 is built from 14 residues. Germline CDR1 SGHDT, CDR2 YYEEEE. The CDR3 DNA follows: TGTGCCAGCAGCTTTTATCGGGGGGCGGATGGCTACACCTTC. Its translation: CASSFYRGADGYTF.

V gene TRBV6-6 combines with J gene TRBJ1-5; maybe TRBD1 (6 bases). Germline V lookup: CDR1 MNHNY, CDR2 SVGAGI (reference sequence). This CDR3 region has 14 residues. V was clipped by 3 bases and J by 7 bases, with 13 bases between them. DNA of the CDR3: TGTGCCAGCAGTTATGGGGGCTATGGACAGCCCCAGCATTTT. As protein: CASSYGGYGQPQHF.

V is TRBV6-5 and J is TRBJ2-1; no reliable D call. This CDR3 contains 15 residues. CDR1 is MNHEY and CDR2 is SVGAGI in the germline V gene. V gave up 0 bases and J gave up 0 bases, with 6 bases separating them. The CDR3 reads CASSYSYHSYNEQFF. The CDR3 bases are TGTGCCAGCAGTTACTCTTACCACTCCTACAATGAGCAGTTCTTC.

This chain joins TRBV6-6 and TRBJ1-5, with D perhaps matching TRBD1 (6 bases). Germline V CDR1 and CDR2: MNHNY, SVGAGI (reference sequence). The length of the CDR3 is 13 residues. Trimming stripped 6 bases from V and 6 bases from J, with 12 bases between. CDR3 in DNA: TGTGCCAGCAGAAAGGGGGGTAGTCAGCCCCAGCATTTT. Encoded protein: CASRKGGSQPQHF.

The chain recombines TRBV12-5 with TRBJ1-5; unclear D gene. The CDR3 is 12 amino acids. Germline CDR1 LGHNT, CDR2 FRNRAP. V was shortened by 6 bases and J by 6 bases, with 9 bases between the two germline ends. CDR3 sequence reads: CASGFLGQPQHF. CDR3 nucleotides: TGTGCTAGTGGGTTTCTGGGTCAGCCCCAGCATTTT.

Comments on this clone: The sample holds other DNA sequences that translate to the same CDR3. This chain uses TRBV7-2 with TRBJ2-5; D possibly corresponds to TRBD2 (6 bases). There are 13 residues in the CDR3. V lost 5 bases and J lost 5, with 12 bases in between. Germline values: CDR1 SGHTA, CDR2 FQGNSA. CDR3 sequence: CASSPTSWETQYF. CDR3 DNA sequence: TGTGCCAGCAGCCCTACTAGCTGGGAGACCCAGTACTTC.

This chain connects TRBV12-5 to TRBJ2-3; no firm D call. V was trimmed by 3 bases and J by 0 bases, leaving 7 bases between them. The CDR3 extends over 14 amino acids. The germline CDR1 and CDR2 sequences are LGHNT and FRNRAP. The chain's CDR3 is CASGFGRSTDTQYF. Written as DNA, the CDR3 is TGTGCTAGTGGTTTCGGCAGGAGCACAGATACGCAGTATTTT.

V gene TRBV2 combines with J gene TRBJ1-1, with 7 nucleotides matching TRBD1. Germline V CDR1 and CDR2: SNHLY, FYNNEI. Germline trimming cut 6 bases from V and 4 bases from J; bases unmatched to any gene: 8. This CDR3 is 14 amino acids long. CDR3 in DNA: TGTGCCAGCAGACCTAGGACAGGCGGCACTGAAGCTTTCTTT. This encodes CASRPRTGGTEAFF.

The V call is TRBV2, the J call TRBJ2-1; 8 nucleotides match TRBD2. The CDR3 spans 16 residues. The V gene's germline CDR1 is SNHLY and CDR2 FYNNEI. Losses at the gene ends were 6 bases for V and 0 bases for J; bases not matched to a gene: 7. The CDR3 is CASSGWLAGSYNEQFF. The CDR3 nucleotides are TGTGCCAGCAGCGGTTGGCTAGCGGGCTCCTACAATGAGCAGTTCTTC.

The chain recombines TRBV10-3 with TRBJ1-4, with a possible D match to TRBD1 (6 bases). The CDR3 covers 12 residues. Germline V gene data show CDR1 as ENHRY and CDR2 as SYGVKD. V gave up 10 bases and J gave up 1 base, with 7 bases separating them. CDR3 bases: TGTGCCACCAGGGGAACTAATGAAAAACTGTTTTTT. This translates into CATRGTNEKLFF.

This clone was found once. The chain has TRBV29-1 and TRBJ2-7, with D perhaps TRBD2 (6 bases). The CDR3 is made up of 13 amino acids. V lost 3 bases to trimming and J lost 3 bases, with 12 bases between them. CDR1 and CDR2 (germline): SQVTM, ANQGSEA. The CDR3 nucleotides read TGCAGCGTTGAGACTAGGACAAACTACGAGCAGTACTTC. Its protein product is CSVETRTNYEQYF.

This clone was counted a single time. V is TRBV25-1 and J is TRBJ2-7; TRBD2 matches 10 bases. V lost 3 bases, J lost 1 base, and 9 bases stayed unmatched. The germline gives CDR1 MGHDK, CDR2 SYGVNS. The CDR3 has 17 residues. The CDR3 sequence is CASSDPGTSAKSYEQYF. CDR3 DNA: TGTGCCAGCAGTGACCCCGGGACTAGCGCCAAATCCTACGAGCAGTACTTC.

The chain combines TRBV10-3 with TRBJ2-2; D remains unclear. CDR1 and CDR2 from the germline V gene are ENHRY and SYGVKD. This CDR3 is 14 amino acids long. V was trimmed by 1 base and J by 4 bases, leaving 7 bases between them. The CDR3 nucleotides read TGTGCCATCAGTGAGTTGGCGCCCACCGGGGAGCTGTTTTTT. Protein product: CAISELAPTGELFF.

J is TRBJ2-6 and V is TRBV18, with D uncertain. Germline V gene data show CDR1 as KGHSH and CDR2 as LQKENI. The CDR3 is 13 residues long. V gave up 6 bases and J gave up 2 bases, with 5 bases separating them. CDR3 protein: CASSLTGANVLTF. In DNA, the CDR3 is TGTGCCAGCTCGCTAACTGGGGCCAACGTCCTGACTTTC.

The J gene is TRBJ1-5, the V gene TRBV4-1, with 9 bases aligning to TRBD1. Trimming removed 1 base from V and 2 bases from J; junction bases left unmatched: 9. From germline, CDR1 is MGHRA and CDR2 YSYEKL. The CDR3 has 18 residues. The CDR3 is CASSQVTGTGQGNQPQHF. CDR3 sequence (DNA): TGCGCCAGCAGCCAAGTAACCGGGACAGGGCAAGGCAATCAGCCCCAGCATTTT.

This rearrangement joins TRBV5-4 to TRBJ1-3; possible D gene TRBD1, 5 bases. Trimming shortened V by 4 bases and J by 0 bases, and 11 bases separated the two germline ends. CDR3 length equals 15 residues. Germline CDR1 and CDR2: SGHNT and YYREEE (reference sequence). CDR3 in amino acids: CASSMEGRSGNTIYF. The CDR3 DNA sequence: TGTGCCAGCAGCATGGAGGGGCGCTCTGGAAACACCATATATTTT. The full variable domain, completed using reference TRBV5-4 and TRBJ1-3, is ETGVTQSPTHLIKTRGQQVTLRCSSQSGHNTVSWYQQALGQGPQFIFQYYREEENGRGNFPPRFSGLQFPNYSSELNVNALELDDSALYLCASSMEGRSGNTIYFGEGSWLTVV.

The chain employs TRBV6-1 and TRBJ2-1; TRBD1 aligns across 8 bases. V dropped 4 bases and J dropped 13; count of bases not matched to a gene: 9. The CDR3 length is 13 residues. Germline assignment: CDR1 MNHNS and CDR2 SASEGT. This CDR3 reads CASSGRPQGAQFF. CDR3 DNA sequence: TGTGCCAGCAGTGGTCGACCTCAGGGGGCCCAGTTCTTC.